These T cell receptor beta chains were read from a single sample in a study of T cells after yellow fever vaccination. Via MiXCR, TCRdb re-called the 5' RACE reads, giving one row per CDR3 protein. The data contain fewer than 650,000 distinct CDR3 sequences, about a fifth of them singletons. This sample comprised PBMCs, obtained approximately 22 days after the first yellow fever vaccination. All receptors derive from a man between 18 and 35 years old who received the YFV17D yellow fever vaccine. CDR3s include the opening cysteine and the closing phenylalanine or tryptophan. A D gene is named only where the DNA matches it firmly. Clone size, where shown, is once, few, many, or a class for clones that have expanded.

v_gene: TRBV24-1; abundance: many; j_gene: TRBJ1-5; d_gene: .; CDR3nt: TGTGCCACCAGTGATTCTACAGGGTGGGATCAGCCCCAGCATTTT; CDR3aa: CATSDSTGWDQPQHF
v_gene: TRBV20-1; abundance: .; j_gene: TRBJ1-5; d_gene: .; CDR3nt: TGCAGTGCTAGCTACAGTGAGAATAGCAATCAGCCCCAGCATTTT; CDR3aa: CSASYSENSNQPQHF
v_gene: TRBV4-2; abundance: many; j_gene: TRBJ2-5; d_gene: .; CDR3nt: TGTGCCAGCAGCCAAGATTTGGAGACCCAGTACTTC; CDR3aa: CASSQDLETQYF
v_gene: TRBV20-1; abundance: .; j_gene: TRBJ1-1; d_gene: .; CDR3nt: TGCAGTGCCGCGATCCAGGGTGGTACTGAAGCTTTCTTT; CDR3aa: CSAAIQGGTEAFF
v_gene: TRBV7-3; abundance: .; j_gene: TRBJ2-3; d_gene: .; CDR3nt: TGTGCCAGCAGCTTAACCCCTTGGGGAGATACGCAGTATTTT; CDR3aa: CASSLTPWGDTQYF
v_gene: TRBV5-5; abundance: few; j_gene: TRBJ2-2; d_gene: .; CDR3nt: TGTGCCAGCAGCTTGTTTGGCCGGGACTCCCTTACGGGGGAGCTGTTTTTT; CDR3aa: CASSLFGRDSLTGELFF
v_gene: TRBV29-1; abundance: few; j_gene: TRBJ2-1; d_gene: TRBD2; CDR3nt: TGCAGCGTTCCGCGGGGGGACTACAATGAGCAGTTCTTC; CDR3aa: CSVPRGDYNEQFF
v_gene: TRBV5-4; abundance: few; j_gene: TRBJ2-3; d_gene: .; CDR3nt: TGTGCCAGCAGCTCCGGAGGTAGAACGACAGATACGCAGTATTTT; CDR3aa: CASSSGGRTTDTQYF
v_gene: TRBV12-3/TRBV12-4; abundance: .; j_gene: TRBJ2-3; d_gene: TRBD1; CDR3nt: TGTGCCAGCAGACAAGGACAGGCGGGAGATACGCAGTATTTT; CDR3aa: CASRQGQAGDTQYF
v_gene: TRBV6-1; abundance: .; j_gene: TRBJ2-2; d_gene: .; CDR3nt: TGTGCCAGCACCAACTGGGGGGGCGCAGGAACCGGGGAGCTGTTTTTT; CDR3aa: CASTNWGGAGTGELFF
v_gene: TRBV6-6; abundance: .; j_gene: TRBJ1-4; d_gene: .; CDR3nt: TGTGCCAGCAGTTCTGATAATGAAAAACTGTTTTTT; CDR3aa: CASSSDNEKLFF
v_gene: TRBV9; abundance: few; j_gene: TRBJ2-1; d_gene: TRBD1; CDR3nt: TGTGCCAGCAGCGGCTTACAGGGGAGTGGGCAGTTCTTC; CDR3aa: CASSGLQGSGQFF
v_gene: TRBV27; abundance: .; j_gene: TRBJ1-1; d_gene: TRBD1; CDR3nt: TGTGCCAGCAGCAGGGGGCTGGTCTACACTGAAGCTTTCTTT; CDR3aa: CASSRGLVYTEAFF
v_gene: TRBV10-3; abundance: .; j_gene: TRBJ2-5; d_gene: TRBD2; CDR3nt: TGTGCCATCAGTGGTAAGCGGGGAGAAGAGACCCAGTACTTC; CDR3aa: CAISGKRGEETQYF
v_gene: TRBV5-1; abundance: many; j_gene: TRBJ2-7; d_gene: TRBD1; CDR3nt: TGCGCCAGCAGCTTGGGTATACCGGGACAGGCTTCCTACGAGCAGTACTTC; CDR3aa: CASSLGIPGQASYEQYF
v_gene: TRBV11-2; abundance: many; j_gene: TRBJ2-3; d_gene: TRBD2; CDR3nt: TGTGCCAGCAGCTTACTCGGGGGGGCGGCAGATACGCAGTATTTT; CDR3aa: CASSLLGGAADTQYF
v_gene: TRBV6-5; abundance: .; j_gene: TRBJ1-2; d_gene: TRBD1; CDR3nt: TGTGCCAGCAGTTACTCGACTGGGGACAGTGGATTTTATGGCTACACCTTC; CDR3aa: CASSYSTGDSGFYGYTF
v_gene: TRBV4-3; abundance: .; j_gene: TRBJ2-5; d_gene: .; CDR3nt: TGCGCCAGCAGCCAAGATGGCGGGACACCGGTTGACTTC; CDR3aa: CASSQDGGTPVDF
v_gene: TRBV12-5; abundance: .; j_gene: TRBJ2-1; d_gene: TRBD2; CDR3nt: TGTGCTAGTGGTTTGGTACTAACTAGCGGGGCGAGCTCCTACAATGAGCAGTTCTTC; CDR3aa: CASGLVLTSGASSYNEQFF
v_gene: TRBV14; abundance: .; j_gene: TRBJ1-2; d_gene: .; CDR3nt: TGTGCCAGCAGCCATACTCTCGGGGGATCCAGTTATGGCTACACCTTC; CDR3aa: CASSHTLGGSSYGYTF
v_gene: TRBV27; abundance: few; j_gene: TRBJ2-7; d_gene: TRBD2; CDR3nt: TGTGCCAGCAGTTCCTTCGGGAGGGGCCACGAGCAGTACTTC; CDR3aa: CASSSFGRGHEQYF
v_gene: TRBV4-1; abundance: few; j_gene: TRBJ2-2; d_gene: TRBD2; CDR3nt: TGCGCCAGCAGCCACCGGGAAAGCGGGGTCACCGGGGAGCTGTTTTTT; CDR3aa: CASSHRESGVTGELFF
v_gene: TRBV11-2; abundance: .; j_gene: TRBJ1-1; d_gene: .; CDR3nt: TGTGCCAGCACCATCCGACAGTCTGAAGCTTTCTTT; CDR3aa: CASTIRQSEAFF
v_gene: TRBV11-2; abundance: few; j_gene: TRBJ2-2; d_gene: .; CDR3nt: TGTGCCAGCAGTCAGGCAGGGGCCGGGGAGCTGTTTTTT; CDR3aa: CASSQAGAGELFF
v_gene: TRBV12-3/TRBV12-4; abundance: .; j_gene: TRBJ2-7; d_gene: .; CDR3nt: TGTGCCAGCAGTTTAGCGCTTGGGGATGGCGAGCAGTACTTC; CDR3aa: CASSLALGDGEQYF
v_gene: TRBV20-1; abundance: .; j_gene: TRBJ2-2; d_gene: .; CDR3nt: TGCAGTGCTAGAGGACAGGCCCTGAACACCGGGGAGCTGTTTTTT; CDR3aa: CSARGQALNTGELFF
v_gene: TRBV10-3; abundance: few; j_gene: TRBJ1-5; d_gene: TRBD1; CDR3nt: TGTGCCATCGGGACAGGAGACAATCAGCCCCAGCATTTT; CDR3aa: CAIGTGDNQPQHF
v_gene: TRBV3-1; abundance: .; j_gene: TRBJ2-3; d_gene: TRBD2; CDR3nt: TGTGCCAGCAGCCAGACTAGCGGGGGGGCAGGGGATACGCAGTATTTT; CDR3aa: CASSQTSGGAGDTQYF
v_gene: TRBV4-2; abundance: many; j_gene: TRBJ2-7; d_gene: .; CDR3nt: TGTGCCAGCAGCCAAGGGTTGAACCTTCACGAGCAGTACTTC; CDR3aa: CASSQGLNLHEQYF
v_gene: TRBV6-2/TRBV6-3; abundance: .; j_gene: TRBJ2-7; d_gene: .; CDR3nt: TGTGCCAGCACTACCGGACCTACGAGCTCCTACGAGCAGTACTTC; CDR3aa: CASTTGPTSSYEQYF
v_gene: TRBV24-1; abundance: .; j_gene: TRBJ2-6; d_gene: TRBD2; CDR3nt: TGTGCCACCAGTGATTCCGGGGGGTTCGGGGCCAACGTCCTGACTTTC; CDR3aa: CATSDSGGFGANVLTF
v_gene: TRBV6-5; abundance: few; j_gene: TRBJ1-1; d_gene: TRBD1; CDR3nt: TGTGCCAGCAGTTACGGAGGACAGGGGAAATTTTTCTTT; CDR3aa: CASSYGGQGKFFF
v_gene: TRBV5-1; abundance: few; j_gene: TRBJ2-2; d_gene: .; CDR3nt: TGCGCCAGCAGCTCCTCGGAAGGCACCGGGGAGCTGTTTTTT; CDR3aa: CASSSSEGTGELFF
v_gene: TRBV6-1; abundance: few; j_gene: TRBJ2-2; d_gene: .; CDR3nt: TGTGCCAGCACTCAGGTGGGGTCGGCGGCCGGGGAGCTGTTTTTT; CDR3aa: CASTQVGSAAGELFF
v_gene: TRBV12-5; abundance: .; j_gene: TRBJ1-5; d_gene: .; CDR3nt: TGTGCTAGTGGTTGGGGACGGTTTCAGCCCCAGCATTTT; CDR3aa: CASGWGRFQPQHF
v_gene: TRBV20-1; abundance: few; j_gene: TRBJ1-5; d_gene: TRBD1; CDR3nt: TGCAGTGCTAGGCGGACAGGGAAGTATAGCAATCAGCCCCAGCATTTT; CDR3aa: CSARRTGKYSNQPQHF
v_gene: TRBV7-9; abundance: .; j_gene: TRBJ2-3; d_gene: .; CDR3nt: TGTGCCAGCAGCCCACCCATCCTAGAGACGCAGTATTTT; CDR3aa: CASSPPILETQYF
v_gene: TRBV10-3; abundance: .; j_gene: TRBJ2-5; d_gene: .; CDR3nt: TGTGCCATCAGTGAGTCGGCGGGCCCTAGGGAGACCCAGTACTTC; CDR3aa: CAISESAGPRETQYF
v_gene: TRBV7-2; abundance: .; j_gene: TRBJ2-3; d_gene: TRBD2; CDR3nt: TGTGCCAGCAGCTTAGGCCGGGGGGGCCGCACAGATACGCAGTATTTT; CDR3aa: CASSLGRGGRTDTQYF
v_gene: TRBV12-3/TRBV12-4; abundance: few; j_gene: TRBJ1-1; d_gene: .; CDR3nt: TGTGCCAGCAACAATTGGGAGGAAACCATGAACACTGAAGCTTTCTTT; CDR3aa: CASNNWEETMNTEAFF
v_gene: TRBV2; abundance: few; j_gene: TRBJ1-5; d_gene: .; CDR3nt: TGTGCCAGCAGCGCTGACAGCAATCAGCCCCAGCATTTT; CDR3aa: CASSADSNQPQHF
v_gene: TRBV5-5; abundance: once; j_gene: TRBJ2-1; d_gene: .; CDR3nt: TGTGCCAGCAGCCAAGCGCCAGAGGGCTCCTACAATGAGCAGTTCTTC; CDR3aa: CASSQAPEGSYNEQFF